This T cell receptor (beta chain) was retrieved from a study of T cell responses to AZD1222 COVID-19 vaccine. The overall study: The study pooled second doses at about 4 or about 12 weeks.

General observations from the study: Baseline seropositivity occurred in only a handful of AZD1222 recipients. CD4 TCRs linked to vaccination spanned spike, dominating at 160-218 and 743-854. Only after the peak T cell response were repertoires sampled.

Libraries were prepared by immunoSEQ multiplex PCR; TCRdb keeps only in-frame clonotypes and omits some of them. The sample has tens of thousands of clones, around 91% seen once; the top ten hold 31%. Concerning this clone: Its antigen remains unidentified.

The CDR3 loop spans 12 amino acids. V lost 6 bases, J lost 4 bases, and 7 bases lay in between. CDR1 is MDHEN and CDR2 is SYDVKM in the germline V gene. The chain carries TRBV28 and TRBJ1-3; no reliable D call. Here the sequenced sample was peripheral blood, taken on day 0 of AZD1222 vaccination. The receptor's source is an adult in good health. The CDR3 protein is CASRLAGNTIYF. CDR3 nucleotides: TGTGCCAGCAGGCTCGCGGGAAACACCATATATTTT.